This is a list of T cell receptor beta chains from one sample in a study of control samples from healthy donors and cancer patients. Method: immunoSEQ multiplex PCR; TCRdb's copy keeps in-frame clones and lacks some. The profile shows more than 120,000 clones, about 91% of them singletons. The sequencing input was blood. The receptors derive from a man younger than 40 in good health. The CDR3 runs from the conserved cysteine through the conserved F or W. Each record gives: D gene, V gene, clone size, J gene, CDR3 DNA, CDR3 protein. D genes are given only for firm matches. The size entry is marked missing in some rows and otherwise reads once, few, many or a size class.

d_call: TRBD1; v_call: TRBV6-5; clone_size: NA; j_call: TRBJ1-6; cdr3_nt: TGTGCCAGCAGTCCGACAGGGTATAATTCACCCCTCCACTTT; cdr3_aa: CASSPTGYNSPLHF
d_call: TRBD1; v_call: TRBV9; clone_size: NA; j_call: TRBJ1-6; cdr3_nt: TGTGCCAGCAGCCCACACGGACAGGGATCGGCGTTTAATTCACCCCTCCACTTT; cdr3_aa: CASSPHGQGSAFNSPLHF
d_call: NA; v_call: TRBV6-1; clone_size: once; j_call: TRBJ1-5; cdr3_nt: TGTGCCAGCAGTGAAGCAGGTGGGGCAGATCAGCCCCAGCATTTT; cdr3_aa: CASSEAGGADQPQHF
d_call: NA; v_call: TRBV7-2; clone_size: NA; j_call: TRBJ2-3; cdr3_nt: TGTGCCAGCAGCTTAGCGCTAGTCCTCACAGATACGCAGTATTTT; cdr3_aa: CASSLALVLTDTQYF
d_call: NA; v_call: TRBV20-1; clone_size: few; j_call: TRBJ1-2; cdr3_nt: TGCAGTGCTAGTGCCAACTATGGCTACACCTTC; cdr3_aa: CSASANYGYTF
d_call: NA; v_call: TRBV9; clone_size: NA; j_call: TRBJ1-1; cdr3_nt: TGTGCCAGCAGCGTAGTGTCATCGGACACTGAAGCTTTCTTT; cdr3_aa: CASSVVSSDTEAFF
d_call: TRBD2; v_call: TRBV5-4; clone_size: NA; j_call: TRBJ2-1; cdr3_nt: TGTGCCAGCAGCTCGGCGACTAGCGGGGGATCCTACAATGAGCAGTTCTTC; cdr3_aa: CASSSATSGGSYNEQFF
d_call: NA; v_call: TRBV7-9; clone_size: NA; j_call: TRBJ2-7; cdr3_nt: TGTGCCAGCAGCTTTATTAACTACGAGCAGTACTTC; cdr3_aa: CASSFINYEQYF
d_call: TRBD1; v_call: TRBV5-1; clone_size: NA; j_call: TRBJ1-4; cdr3_nt: TGCGCCAGCAGCTTTCTAACAGGGGGGTCGGAAAAACTGTTTTTT; cdr3_aa: CASSFLTGGSEKLFF
d_call: NA; v_call: TRBV27; clone_size: NA; j_call: TRBJ1-2; cdr3_nt: TGTGCCAGCAGTTTATCTGCAGGGTTTACGGGCTACACCTTC; cdr3_aa: CASSLSAGFTGYTF
d_call: NA; v_call: TRBV19; clone_size: NA; j_call: TRBJ1-1; cdr3_nt: TGTGCCAGTAGTATAGATGTCCCGAAGGGGACTGAAGCTTTCTTT; cdr3_aa: CASSIDVPKGTEAFF
d_call: TRBD1; v_call: TRBV30; clone_size: few; j_call: TRBJ1-5; cdr3_nt: TGTGCCTGGAGCCTTGCTGACAGGGTACATCAGCCCCAGCATTTT; cdr3_aa: CAWSLADRVHQPQHF
d_call: NA; v_call: TRBV6-5; clone_size: NA; j_call: TRBJ2-1; cdr3_nt: TGTGCCAGCAGTTACGGGGGCTTCAATGAGCAGTTCTTC; cdr3_aa: CASSYGGFNEQFF
d_call: NA; v_call: TRBV6-5; clone_size: NA; j_call: TRBJ1-1; cdr3_nt: TGTGCCAGCAGTTACTCCGTTCTCGCCCAGAACACTGAAGCTTTCTTT; cdr3_aa: CASSYSVLAQNTEAFF
d_call: NA; v_call: TRBV3-1/TRBV3-2; clone_size: NA; j_call: TRBJ2-7; cdr3_nt: TGTGCCAGCAGCCCTCCCCCTTACTACGAGCAGTACTTC; cdr3_aa: CASSPPPYYEQYF
d_call: TRBD1; v_call: TRBV7-9; clone_size: NA; j_call: TRBJ1-2; cdr3_nt: TGTGCCAGCAGCTTCGGCGGGGACAGGGGAAACTATGGCTACACCTTC; cdr3_aa: CASSFGGDRGNYGYTF
d_call: NA; v_call: TRBV7-9; clone_size: NA; j_call: TRBJ2-7; cdr3_nt: TGTGCCAGCAGCATTGGGACCTACGAGCAGTACTTC; cdr3_aa: CASSIGTYEQYF
d_call: NA; v_call: TRBV28; clone_size: NA; j_call: TRBJ2-4; cdr3_nt: TGTGCCAGCAGTCTTCAGGGACATTTAGCCAAAAACATTCAGTACTTC; cdr3_aa: CASSLQGHLAKNIQYF
d_call: TRBD2; v_call: TRBV5-1; clone_size: NA; j_call: TRBJ2-3; cdr3_nt: TGCGCCAGCAGCTTGAATGTAGCGGGGGCCACAGATACGCAGTATTTT; cdr3_aa: CASSLNVAGATDTQYF
d_call: NA; v_call: TRBV30; clone_size: once; j_call: TRBJ1-2; cdr3_nt: TGTGCCTGGAGTAAATTACTCTATGGCTACACCTTC; cdr3_aa: CAWSKLLYGYTF
d_call: NA; v_call: TRBV28; clone_size: NA; j_call: TRBJ2-5; cdr3_nt: TGTGCCAGCAGTTTACCTCCCCAGGGCCAAGAGACCCAGTACTTC; cdr3_aa: CASSLPPQGQETQYF